The source of this TCR beta chain is a study of T cell responses to AZD1222 COVID-19 vaccine. Method: immunoSEQ multiplex PCR; TCRdb's copy keeps in-frame clones and lacks some. The repertoire holds some 130,000 clones, with roughly 92% as singletons. CDR3 length: 14 residues. The germline V and J ends were trimmed by 5 bases and 3 bases, with 14 bases remaining between them. Germline loops: CDR1 SGHNT, CDR2 YENEEA. The rearrangement links TRBV11-3 to TRBJ2-7; D is unclear. The material was peripheral blood, obtained 28 days after the second AZD1222 dose. The clonotype comes from an adult who received the AZD1222 COVID-19 vaccine. CDR3 nucleotide sequence: TGTGCCAGCAGCATCCGGACGGAAGGCTACGAGCAGTACTTC. Its translation: CASSIRTEGYEQYF.